This T cell receptor (beta chain) was sequenced during a study of long-term antiretroviral therapy in people with HIV. Researchers secured at least one pre-ART and at least two post-ART PBMC samples from each donor. Treatment locations for all participants with HIV were in the United States. Researchers report immunoSEQ v3.0 was run at survey level. Some clones are missing from TCRdb's copy, which holds only in-frame ones; the method was immunoSEQ multiplex PCR. The sample carries over 10,000 clones, approximately 79% recorded once. Worth noting for this clone: The antigen remains unidentified.

This CDR3 contains 12 residues. V was pared by 4 bases and J by 2 bases, with 5 bases between. Per the germline V gene, CDR1 is KGHSH and CDR2 is LQKENI. Study results and limitations: Pre-ART clonal expansions dominated every time point's repertoire.

This TCR came from a middle-aged woman with HIV. The specimen was unsorted PBMCs, collected 0.8 years before starting antiretroviral therapy. V gene TRBV18 combines with J gene TRBJ1-1; no reliable D call. The DNA for the CDR3 is TGTGCCAGCTCACGGGGTAACACTGAAGCTTTCTTT. Translation: CASSRGNTEAFF.